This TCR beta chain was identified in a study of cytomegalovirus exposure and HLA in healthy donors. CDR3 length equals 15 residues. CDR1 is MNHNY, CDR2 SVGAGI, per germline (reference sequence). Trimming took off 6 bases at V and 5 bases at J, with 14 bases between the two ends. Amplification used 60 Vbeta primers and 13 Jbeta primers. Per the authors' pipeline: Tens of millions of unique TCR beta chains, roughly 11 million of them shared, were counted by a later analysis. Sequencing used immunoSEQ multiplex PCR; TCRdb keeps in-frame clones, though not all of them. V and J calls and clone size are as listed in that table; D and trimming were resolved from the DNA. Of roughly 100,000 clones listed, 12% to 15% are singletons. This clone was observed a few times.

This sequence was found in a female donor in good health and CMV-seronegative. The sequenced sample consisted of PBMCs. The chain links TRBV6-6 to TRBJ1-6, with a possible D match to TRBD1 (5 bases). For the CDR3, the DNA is TGTGCCAGCAGCCTGGCTCAGGGTGATAATTCACCCCTCCACTTT. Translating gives CASSLAQGDNSPLHF.